The source of this T cell receptor beta chain is a study of cytomegalovirus exposure and HLA in healthy donors. Findings and limits, study-wide: Some V segments could not be told apart, so they were left out, TRBV6-2 and TRBV6-3 among them.

Germline CDR1 and CDR2: SGHDT and YYEEEE. CDR3 size: 15 residues. Trimming at V came to 4 bases and at J to 5 bases, leaving 8 bases not matched to a gene. Worth noting for this clone: Its antigen is unknown.

PCR primers comprised 60 Vbeta and 13 Jbeta primers. Data came from immunoSEQ multiplex PCR; TCRdb stores just in-frame clones and leaves some out. This table holds around 200,000 clones. Material: PBMCs. The sequence was obtained from a woman aged 18-29 years in good health and CMV-seropositive. The chain joins TRBV5-6 to TRBJ2-2, with TRBD2 identical over 7 bases. The CDR3 sequence: CASSRGGRGTGELFF. The CDR3 coding sequence is TGTGCCAGCAGCCGCGGCGGGAGAGGGACCGGGGAGCTGTTTTTT.